This TCR beta chain stems from a study of radiotherapy plus CTLA-4 blockade in lung cancer (dated by TCRdb to the late 2010s). The study in broad terms: Among the enrolled patients, roughly 19% had an objective response, and 31% reached disease control.

In regard to this clone: The antigen it binds to is not known. No much larger clone is present one base from it, and per-base qualities are unavailable.

The study tested focal radiation therapy combined with CTLA-4 blockade (ipilimumab) in patients with chemo-refractory metastatic non-small-cell lung cancer. Library creation used the immunoSEQ multiplex PCR assay. TCRdb limited this immuneACCESS table to in-frame rearrangements with V and J called. A share of clones is missing; checked studies link under half to unresolved V genes, and the rest is unexplained. The sample contains approximately 89,000 clones, about 83% of them found a single time. The top ten hold more than 12% of the sample. From its cysteine to its phenylalanine, the CDR3 spans 14 amino acids. The DNA shown is the 42-base CDR3, in frame from base 1. V sheds 3 bases and J sheds 2 bases, leaving 10 bases between their ends. From the germline V gene, CDR1 is SGHRS and CDR2 is YFSETQ. What the authors observed across the whole study: Early dynamic changes in blood T cell clones, together with increased serum interferon-beta after radiation, were reported as the strongest predictors of response. After treatment with radiotherapy and ipilimumab, TCR clones that originated in tumors expanded in peripheral blood.

The sequence came from a human donor with non-small cell lung cancer that progressed on radiotherapy plus ipilimumab. The chain employs TRBV5-1 and TRBJ2-3, with no reliable assignment of the D segment. The sequenced sample was peripheral blood, obtained from a patient treated with radiotherapy plus ipilimumab. In nucleotides, the sequence is TGCGCCAGCAGCTACCTACAGCCCACAGATACGCAGTATTTT. This codes for CASSYLQPTDTQYF.